What follows describes a single TCR beta chain. The germline V gene encodes CDR1 SGHDT and CDR2 YYEEEE. The CDR3 runs 11 residues. V lost 4 bases and J lost 4, with 6 bases in between. The data derive from a study of T cell clones after liver transplantation. TCRdb keeps only in-frame clones here, not all; method: immunoSEQ multiplex PCR. The sample records approximately 71,000 clones, almost 95% being singletons. This TCR was recovered from a human patient who received a liver transplant. A subset of T cells may come from the graft donor. The material was CD4+ T cells from blood, obtained less than 27 months after liver transplant. This chain links TRBV5-6 with TRBJ2-7; D gene unclear. The CDR3 reads CASSRLYEQYF. The CDR3 DNA reads as TGTGCCAGCAGCCGTCTGTACGAGCAGTACTTC.